The 10 T cell receptor beta chains below all came from one sample that was sequenced in a study of radiation and T cells in renal cell carcinoma. Using immunoSEQ multiplex PCR, the repertoire was profiled, and TCRdb retains in-frame clones only, with some absent. The table shows approximately 21,000 clones, with around 49% occurring only once. The treatment denotes: 15 Gy SBRT to primary tumor, nephrectomy 4 weeks later. Specimen: tumor tissue, collected from a patient whose treatment included radiotherapy and nephrectomy. These receptors originate from a woman between 45 and 60 years old with renal cell carcinoma.

This clone came up many times. The chain uses TRBV18 and TRBJ1-1; D is ambiguous. V was shortened by 0 bases and J by 0 bases, with 11 bases between the two germline ends. Germline CDR1 and CDR2: KGHSH and LQKENI. The CDR3 length is 16 residues. CDR3 residues: CASSPPFSPMNTEAFF. In DNA, the CDR3 is TGTGCCAGCTCACCACCTTTCTCTCCAATGAACACTGAAGCTTTCTTT.

The chain recombines TRBV29-1 with TRBJ2-3; D remains ambiguous. Germline V gene sequence: CDR1 SQVTM, CDR2 ANQGSEA. This CDR3 region has 13 residues. V lost 1 base and J 4 bases, leaving 9 bases between the germline ends. The CDR3 region is CSVEVPPADTQYF. CDR3 nucleotides: TGCAGCGTTGAAGTTCCCCCGGCAGATACGCAGTATTTT.

The chain recombines TRBV19 with TRBJ1-1; no firm D call. The CDR3 has 15 residues. In germline, CDR1 is LNHDA, CDR2 SQIVND (reference sequence). V was trimmed by 4 bases and J by 1 base, leaving 13 bases between them. CDR3 nucleotide sequence: TGTGCCAGTAGTACCCCTCCGGCCCAGAACACTGAAGCTTTCTTT. It encodes CASSTPPAQNTEAFF. Complete variable domain (other parts from reference TRBV19 and TRBJ1-1): DGGITQSPKYLFRKEGQNVTLSCEQNLNHDAMYWYRQDPGQGLRLIYYSQIVNDFQKGDIAEGYSVSREKKESFPLTVTSAQKNPTAFYLCASSTPPAQNTEAFFGQGTRLTVV.

This rearrangement joins TRBV6-4 to TRBJ2-2, with a tentative D call TRBD2 (5 bases). The CDR3 length is 20 residues. Germline V lookup: CDR1 MRHNA, CDR2 SNTAGT. Trimming stripped 2 bases from V and 1 base from J, with 23 bases between. The CDR3 loop reads CASSDTAMRAVKRNTGELFF. As DNA, the CDR3 is TGTGCCAGCAGTGACACCGCGATGAGGGCGGTTAAGAGGAACACCGGGGAGCTGTTTTTT.

Regarding this clone: Other DNA sequences of this sample code for an identical CDR3. The chain combines TRBV20-1 with TRBJ2-5; D remains unclear. CDR1 is DFQATT and CDR2 is SNEGSKA in the germline V gene (reference sequence). V lost 5 bases, J lost 2 bases, and 6 bases lay in between. The CDR3 is 11 amino acids. The CDR3 DNA sequence: TGCAGTGCTCGGATTCAAGAGACCCAGTACTTC. It translates to CSARIQETQYF.

This clone was detected only a few times. V is TRBV19 and J is TRBJ2-5, with D maybe TRBD2 (6 bases). CDR3 length equals 12 residues. V lost 5 bases and J lost 4, with 8 bases in between. From germline, CDR1 is LNHDA and CDR2 SQIVND (reference sequence). CDR3 sequence: CASSASVETQYF. CDR3 in DNA: TGTGCCAGTAGTGCTAGCGTAGAGACCCAGTACTTC.

V gene TRBV29-1 combines with J gene TRBJ1-2; D not resolved. CDR3 length: 14 amino acids. The V gene lost 3 bases and the J gene lost 0 bases, with 11 bases spanning the gap. Germline CDR1 reads SQVTM; CDR2 reads ANQGSEA. CDR3 residues: CSVDGRLSNYGYTF. The CDR3 DNA is TGCAGCGTTGATGGGCGGCTTTCTAACTATGGCTACACCTTC.

The J gene is TRBJ1-1, the V gene TRBV2; 7 nucleotides match TRBD1. The CDR3 extends over 13 amino acids. Germline trimming cut 10 bases from V and 5 bases from J; bases unmatched to any gene: 10. Germline CDR1 is SNHLY and CDR2 is FYNNEI. CDR3 sequence reads: CATTRGGGTEAFF. CDR3 nucleotides: TGTGCCACTACCAGGGGGGGAGGGACTGAAGCTTTCTTT.

The chain is built from TRBV25-1 and TRBJ2-5, with unresolved D. The germline V gene has CDR1 MGHDK and CDR2 SYGVNS. V lost 5 bases, J lost 4 bases, and 17 bases lay in between. CDR3 length equals 15 residues. The CDR3 sequence is CASSSSNGPGETQYF. Written as DNA, the CDR3 is TGTGCCAGCAGTTCGTCTAACGGGCCCGGAGAGACCCAGTACTTC.

This clone was detected many times. V is TRBV2 and J is TRBJ1-1; 7 bases map to TRBD1. Germline assignment: CDR1 SNHLY and CDR2 FYNNEI. V dropped 6 bases and J dropped 4; count of bases not matched to a gene: 8. The CDR3 length is 14 residues. CDR3 in DNA: TGTGCCAGCAGGTCACAGGGGTTCGGCACTGAAGCTTTCTTT. Protein: CASRSQGFGTEAFF.